These T cell receptor beta chains were read from a single sample in a study of T cell responses to AZD1222 COVID-19 vaccine. The data were produced by immunoSEQ multiplex PCR, yet TCRdb's version contains in-frame clones alone and is incomplete. The sample has some 150,000 clones, approximately 90% seen once. The sequencing used peripheral blood, collected on day 0 of AZD1222 vaccination. These receptor sequences come from an adult in good health. CDR3s include the opening cysteine and the closing phenylalanine or tryptophan. Fields, in order: D gene, V gene, CDR3 length, clone size, J gene, CDR3 protein, CDR3 DNA. D genes are given only for firm matches. Size values are once, few and many counts, or a class for expanded clones, and some rows have none.

>.|TRBV20-1|14|.|TRBJ2-1
CSASSRESYNEQFF
TGCAGTGCTAGTAGTCGGGAGTCCTACAATGAGCAGTTCTTC
>.|TRBV5-6|15|.|TRBJ2-1
CASSLVGALYNEQFF
TGTGCCAGCAGCTTGGTAGGGGCCCTTTACAATGAGCAGTTCTTC
>.|TRBV19|16|.|TRBJ1-4
CASSLILTGTNEKLFF
TGTGCCAGTAGTCTAATCCTGACAGGAACTAATGAAAAACTGTTTTTT
>.|TRBV30|13|.|TRBJ2-5
CAWSFPVQETQYF
TGTGCCTGGAGTTTTCCGGTCCAAGAGACCCAGTACTTC
>.|TRBV28|15|.|TRBJ1-5
CASSLPGSGTQPQHF
TGTGCCAGCAGTTTACCGGGATCTGGGACTCAGCCCCAGCATTTT
>.|TRBV19|17|.|TRBJ2-6
CASSIVGGAAGANVLTF
TGTGCCAGTAGTATAGTTGGGGGGGCTGCCGGGGCCAACGTCCTGACTTTC
>TRBD1|TRBV9|16|.|TRBJ1-6
CASSVAGEGAASPLHF
TGTGCCAGCAGCGTAGCTGGGGAGGGGGCGGCTTCACCCCTCCACTTT
>.|TRBV5-6|13|.|TRBJ1-2
CASSLELSYGYTF
TGTGCCAGCAGCTTGGAGTTAAGTTATGGCTACACCTTC
>TRBD1|TRBV7-2|13|.|TRBJ1-1
CASSPTTGGATFF
TGTGCCAGCAGCCCTACGACAGGGGGCGCGACTTTCTTT
>.|TRBV5-1|17|.|TRBJ1-2
CASSKLGAGGKDYGYTF
TGCGCCAGCAGCAAGTTGGGCGCGGGAGGGAAGGACTATGGCTACACCTTC
>TRBD2|TRBV5-1|15|once|TRBJ2-3
CASSSSGSREDTQYF
TGCGCCAGCAGCTCAAGCGGGAGTAGGGAAGATACGCAGTATTTT
>.|TRBV4-3|19|.|TRBJ2-3
CASSRAAIETSTNTDTQYF
TGCGCCAGCAGCCGAGCAGCTATCGAGACTAGTACGAACACAGATACGCAGTATTTT
>TRBD1|TRBV9|15|once|TRBJ2-7
CASSDGTGLPYEQYF
TGTGCCAGCAGTGACGGGACAGGCTTACCCTACGAGCAGTACTTC
>.|TRBV19|14|once|TRBJ2-3
CASSIITDTDTQYF
TGTGCCAGTAGTATAATCACGGACACAGATACGCAGTATTTT
>TRBD1|TRBV19|16|.|TRBJ2-1
CASRRGDREAYNEQFF
TGTGCCAGTAGACGAGGGGACAGGGAAGCCTACAATGAGCAGTTCTTC
>.|TRBV11-2|14|.|TRBJ1-1
CASSPGPLNTEAFF
TGTGCCAGCAGCCCGGGACCCCTGAACACTGAAGCTTTCTTT
>TRBD1|TRBV19|16|once|TRBJ1-2
CASSTGTATSNYGYTF
TGTGCCAGTAGTACCGGGACAGCCACCTCGAACTATGGCTACACCTTC
>.|TRBV5-4|16|.|TRBJ1-2
CASSLENQRANYGYTF
TGTGCCAGCAGCTTGGAGAATCAGAGAGCTAACTATGGCTACACCTTC
>.|TRBV11-2|15|.|TRBJ1-1
CASSHYGKGDTEAFF
TGTGCCAGCAGCCACTATGGTAAGGGGGACACTGAAGCTTTCTTT
>TRBD2|TRBV9|18|.|TRBJ2-2
CASSSWGTSGTNTGELFF
TGTGCCAGCAGCTCCTGGGGGACTAGCGGGACGAACACCGGGGAGCTGTTTTTT
>.|TRBV7-2|14|.|TRBJ2-5
CASSFQGAGETQYF
TGTGCCAGCAGCTTCCAAGGGGCGGGGGAGACCCAGTACTTC
>.|TRBV14|15|.|TRBJ2-2
CASSQGGSNTGELFF
TGTGCCAGCAGCCAAGGGGGATCGAACACCGGGGAGCTGTTTTTT
>.|TRBV3-1/TRBV3-2|15|.|TRBJ2-5
CASSQDLGAGETQYF
TGTGCCAGCAGCCAAGATCTGGGGGCAGGAGAGACCCAGTACTTC
>.|TRBV7-8|13|.|TRBJ1-2
CASSLQGNYGYTF
TGTGCCAGCAGCTTACAGGGGAACTATGGCTACACCTTC
>.|TRBV7-2|12|.|TRBJ1-1
CASSLWESEAFF
TGTGCCAGCAGCTTATGGGAAAGCGAAGCTTTCTTT
>TRBD1|TRBV6-2/TRBV6-3|15|.|TRBJ2-2
CASSRTGRIAGELFF
TGTGCCAGCAGTCGGACAGGGCGGATTGCCGGGGAGCTGTTTTTT
>.|TRBV25-1|13|.|TRBJ1-3
CASSPTGGNTIYF
TGTGCCAGCAGCCCAACTGGAGGAAACACCATATATTTT
>.|TRBV6-5|14|.|TRBJ2-1
CASREREKRNEQFF
TGTGCCAGCAGAGAGAGGGAGAAAAGGAATGAGCAGTTCTTC
>TRBD2|TRBV11-1|16|.|TRBJ2-5
CASSLGAGAYQETQYF
TGTGCCAGCAGCTTAGGAGCGGGGGCGTACCAAGAGACCCAGTACTTC
>.|TRBV28|12|.|TRBJ1-1
CASSYEDTEAFF
TGTGCCAGCAGTTATGAGGACACTGAAGCTTTCTTT
>.|TRBV20-1|16|.|TRBJ2-7
CSASGLKGLPPYEQYF
TGCAGTGCTAGTGGGTTGAAGGGGCTCCCCCCCTACGAGCAGTACTTC
>.|TRBV3-1/TRBV3-2|15|once|TRBJ2-1
CASSQVQGGANEQFF
TGTGCCAGCAGCCAAGTCCAGGGGGGGGCGAATGAGCAGTTCTTC
>.|TRBV5-5|15|.|TRBJ1-1
CASSPNVEGVAEAFF
TGTGCCAGCAGCCCGAATGTGGAGGGGGTGGCTGAAGCTTTCTTT